The rows below give T cell receptor beta chains drawn from one sample of a study of blood T cell repertoires in COVID-19. Clones were sequenced by immunoSEQ multiplex PCR, and TCRdb holds only the in-frame ones, with some missing. The repertoire holds a few hundred thousand clones, with nearly 90% as singletons. The sample consisted of peripheral blood. These receptors originate from a man between 18 and 29 years old with active or convalescent COVID-19. CDR3s include the opening cysteine and the closing phenylalanine or tryptophan. D genes are given only for firm matches. Not every row has a clone size; where given, it reads once, few, many or a size class.

TRBV2	TRBD1	.	TRBJ1-1	TGTGCCAGCAGCCCATCGACAGGGTTGAACACTGAAGCTTTCTTT	CASSPSTGLNTEAFF
TRBV4-1	.	.	TRBJ2-1	TGCGCCAGCAGCCAAGATGATGGGCTGTTCTTC	CASSQDDGLFF
TRBV9	.	.	TRBJ1-2	TGTGCCAGCAGCGTGGATGGCAGGGCTCTGAAGAACTATGGCTACACCTTC	CASSVDGRALKNYGYTF
TRBV19	.	.	TRBJ1-1	TGTGCCAGTAGTCCTCAGTTCGGGGAAGCTTTCTTT	CASSPQFGEAFF
TRBV9	.	.	TRBJ2-3	TGTGCCAGCAGCCCCACCCCCTTGGAGGGTAGGACAGATACGCAGTATTTT	CASSPTPLEGRTDTQYF
TRBV12-2	.	.	TRBJ2-3	TGTGCAAGTCGCTTAGCGCTAGCGGGAGAGCCCGTGGGAGGCACAGATACGCAGTATTTT	CASRLALAGEPVGGTDTQYF
TRBV12-3/TRBV12-4	.	once	TRBJ2-2	TGTGCCAGCAGGCCCCCAGGGGCCGGGGAGCTGTTTTTT	CASRPPGAGELFF
TRBV5-1	.	.	TRBJ1-1	TGCGCCAGCAGCCTCATGCCGGGGGGCATGAACACTGAAGCTTTCTTT	CASSLMPGGMNTEAFF
TRBV6-6	TRBD1	.	TRBJ1-2	TGTGCCAGCAGTTACGAATGGACAGGGGAGTACACCTTC	CASSYEWTGEYTF
TRBV4-1	.	.	TRBJ1-1	TGCGCCACGACGGGGATGAACACTGAAGCTTTCTTT	CATTGMNTEAFF
TRBV18	TRBD1	once	TRBJ2-6	TGTGCCAGCTCACCACTCGGGACAGGGTTTGGGGCCAACGTCCTGACTTTC	CASSPLGTGFGANVLTF
TRBV5-1	.	.	TRBJ2-6	TGCGCCAGCAGCTCACAACACACCCGCTCTGGGGCCAACGTCCTGACTTTC	CASSSQHTRSGANVLTF
TRBV24-1	.	.	TRBJ1-2	TGTGCCACCTCCCCAGGGCCTAACTATGGCTACACCTTC	CATSPGPNYGYTF
TRBV21-1	.	.	TRBJ1-5	TGTGCCAGCAGCAACATAGCCCCCCGGCAGGGGGAAGATCAGCCCCAGCATTTT	CASSNIAPRQGEDQPQHF
TRBV9	TRBD1	.	TRBJ1-1	TGTGCCAGCCAGGGGGGGAACACTGAAGCTTTCTTT	CASQGGNTEAFF
TRBV18	TRBD2	.	TRBJ2-7	TGTGCCAGCTCACTGAAGGGACTAGCGGGAGGCGAGCAGTACTTC	CASSLKGLAGGEQYF
TRBV3-1/TRBV3-2	.	few	TRBJ1-3	TGTGCCAGCAGCCCCATTGGAAACACCATATATTTT	CASSPIGNTIYF
TRBV28	.	.	TRBJ2-7	TGTGCCAGCAGTCTCCTACAGGGCTACGAGCAGTACTTC	CASSLLQGYEQYF
TRBV7-3	.	.	TRBJ2-3	TGTGCCAGCAGCGTAGGCCAGGGATCCGCCACAGATACGCAGTATTTT	CASSVGQGSATDTQYF
TRBV29-1	TRBD1	.	TRBJ2-7	TGCAGCGTAGAACGGGACAGGGATCCCTACGAGCAGTACTTC	CSVERDRDPYEQYF
TRBV18	TRBD1	.	TRBJ1-1	TGTGCCAGCTCACCCCCAGTGGAGGGGGCAGGGAAACGAGCTTTCTTT	CASSPPVEGAGKRAFF
TRBV12-3/TRBV12-4	.	.	TRBJ1-3	TGTGCCAGCAGGCAGGGATCTGGAAACACCATATATTTT	CASRQGSGNTIYF
TRBV12-3/TRBV12-4	.	.	TRBJ1-2	TGTGCCAGCAGTTTAAACAACGTCTACACCTTC	CASSLNNVYTF
TRBV7-2	TRBD2	.	TRBJ2-2	TGTGCCAGCAGCTTAGCTCCCGCCGTCACTAGCGGGGGGGCGGGCGGGGAGCTGTTTTTT	CASSLAPAVTSGGAGGELFF
TRBV7-9	.	.	TRBJ1-6	TGTGCCAGCAGCTTAGGGGGAGACAATTCACCCCTCCACTTT	CASSLGGDNSPLHF
TRBV7-2	TRBD2	.	TRBJ2-3	TGTGCCAGCAGCTTGGGACTAGCCCCAGATACGCAGTATTTT	CASSLGLAPDTQYF
TRBV28	.	.	TRBJ1-2	TGTGCCAGCAGCCCTCCAGGCGGGGCAGGGTTCAAAGGCTACACCTTC	CASSPPGGAGFKGYTF
TRBV7-6	.	.	TRBJ1-6	TGTGCCAGCAGCCTATCGGTTCCACGCGGGAGCTCCTATAATTCACCCCTCCACTTT	CASSLSVPRGSSYNSPLHF
TRBV4-3	.	.	TRBJ1-2	TGCGCCAGCAGCCAAGATCTTCGCCGACAGCCCGATGGCTACACCTTC	CASSQDLRRQPDGYTF
TRBV28	TRBD1	.	TRBJ1-5	TGTGCCAGCAGTTCCCCGACAGGGGGGGGCGGTCAGCCCCAGCATTTT	CASSSPTGGGGQPQHF
TRBV19	TRBD2	.	TRBJ2-1	TGTGCCAGTAGTACCGGGACTAGCGGATACAATGAGCAGTTCTTC	CASSTGTSGYNEQFF
TRBV19	.	.	TRBJ2-7	TGTGCCAGTAGTATGTTTTCCCAGGGGCTAAAGGAGCAGTACTTC	CASSMFSQGLKEQYF
TRBV28	.	.	TRBJ1-5	TGTGCCAGCAGTAGCCCCCGGGGAGACAATCAGCCCCAGCATTTT	CASSSPRGDNQPQHF
TRBV2	.	.	TRBJ2-1	TGTGCCAGCACACGCGGTCCCCCGCGGAATGAGCAGTTCTTC	CASTRGPPRNEQFF
TRBV6-5	TRBD1	.	TRBJ1-1	TGTGCCAGCAGCGAGACAGGGGACACTGAAGCTTTCTTT	CASSETGDTEAFF
TRBV7-2	.	once	TRBJ2-2	TGTGCCAGCAGCTCCCGGGTCGGGAACACCGGGGAGCTGTTTTTT	CASSSRVGNTGELFF
TRBV7-6	TRBD1	.	TRBJ2-3	TGTGCCAGCAGACCATCCGGGACAGGGGGTCTTACAGATACGCAGTATTTT	CASRPSGTGGLTDTQYF
TRBV6-6	TRBD1	.	TRBJ1-2	TGTGCCAGCAGTCCCCAGGGGGGCTCCTATGGCTACACCTTC	CASSPQGGSYGYTF
TRBV5-4	.	.	TRBJ2-1	TGTGCCAGCAGCTTGGTGGGTGGGAGCCCCCTCAATGAGCAGTTCTTC	CASSLVGGSPLNEQFF